This is a list of T cell receptor beta chains from one sample in a study of blood T cell repertoires in COVID-19. TCRdb keeps only in-frame clones here, not all; method: immunoSEQ multiplex PCR. The sample holds fewer than 300,000 clones, 80% to 90% seen once. The sample was PBMCs or T cells enriched from blood (not recorded which). The source is a man aged 35-49 years who had recovered from COVID-19. The CDR3 runs from the conserved cysteine through the conserved F or W. Fields, in order: clone size, J gene, D gene, V gene, CDR3 protein, CDR3 DNA. The D gene is left open where the match is weak. The size of a clone is reported for some rows only, either as once, few or many, or as a class for expanded clones.

>-|TRBJ1-2|TRBD1|TRBV7-3
CASSRDGQGASRGYTF
TGTGCCAGCAGCCGGGACGGACAGGGGGCGTCGAGGGGCTACACCTTC
>-|TRBJ1-3|-|TRBV6-5
CASSYSGTTGNTIYF
TGTGCCAGCAGTTACTCGGGGACAACTGGAAACACCATATATTTT
>-|TRBJ1-5|TRBD1|TRBV7-9
CASSLGQIKNDGNQPQHF
TGTGCCAGCAGCCTGGGACAGATTAAAAACGACGGCAATCAGCCCCAGCATTTT
>-|TRBJ1-4|TRBD1|TRBV5-1
CASSLNAGTANEKLFF
TGCGCCAGCAGCTTGAATGCTGGGACAGCTAATGAAAAACTGTTTTTT
>-|TRBJ2-3|TRBD1|TRBV5-1
CASRWTGETDTQYF
TGCGCCAGCAGGTGGACAGGGGAGACAGATACGCAGTATTTT
>once|TRBJ1-1|-|TRBV6-5
CASSYLGGTEAFF
TGTGCCAGCAGTTACCTCGGGGGGACTGAAGCTTTCTTT
>-|TRBJ2-3|-|TRBV12-3/TRBV12-4
CASSQITDTQYF
TGTGCCAGCAGTCAGATCACAGATACGCAGTATTTT
>few|TRBJ1-6|-|TRBV7-8
CASSQDSNSPLHF
TGTGCCAGCAGCCAGGACAGCAATTCACCCCTCCACTTT
>-|TRBJ1-1|-|TRBV7-3
CASSYDGMNTEAFF
TGTGCCAGCAGCTACGACGGGATGAACACTGAAGCTTTCTTT
>-|TRBJ1-1|TRBD1|TRBV7-9
CASSHLGEGAWNTEAFF
TGTGCCAGCAGCCACCTAGGCGAGGGGGCTTGGAACACTGAAGCTTTCTTT
>-|TRBJ1-1|-|TRBV7-9
CASSLMTGFGTEAFF
TGTGCCAGCAGCTTAATGACAGGTTTTGGCACTGAAGCTTTCTTT
>-|TRBJ1-5|TRBD1|TRBV2
CASRRQGVSGQPQHF
TGTGCCAGCAGAAGACAGGGGGTGAGTGGTCAGCCCCAGCATTTT
>-|TRBJ2-7|-|TRBV13
CASSQLGYRTYYEQYF
TGTGCCAGCAGCCAATTGGGCTACCGAACCTACTACGAGCAGTACTTC
>-|TRBJ1-1|TRBD1|TRBV7-9
CASSLIGQGANTEAFF
TGTGCCAGCAGCCTCATAGGACAGGGGGCAAACACTGAAGCTTTCTTT
>once|TRBJ2-1|TRBD2|TRBV28
CASSLRQHRGLAGPAYNEQFF
TGTGCCAGCAGTTTAAGGCAACACAGGGGACTAGCGGGACCCGCCTACAATGAGCAGTTCTTC
>-|TRBJ2-3|-|TRBV4-3
CASSQEFVLADTQYF
TGCGCCAGCAGCCAAGAATTCGTGCTCGCGGATACGCAGTATTTT
>-|TRBJ2-6|-|TRBV27
CASSVGHPSGANVLTF
TGTGCCAGCAGTGTTGGACACCCCTCTGGGGCCAACGTCCTGACTTTC
>-|TRBJ1-2|-|TRBV12-2
CASRVTGTGLVGYGYTF
TGTGCAAGTCGCGTAACCGGGACAGGGCTTGTCGGCTATGGCTACACCTTC
>-|TRBJ1-1|-|TRBV12-3/TRBV12-4
CASSFRGYTEAFF
TGTGCCAGCAGTTTTCGGGGATACACTGAAGCTTTCTTT
>-|TRBJ1-1|TRBD1|TRBV7-9
CASSTRTGEDTEAFF
TGTGCCAGCAGCACTAGGACAGGGGAGGACACTGAAGCTTTCTTT
>once|TRBJ2-1|-|TRBV4-1
CASSLLPASVYNEQFF
TGCGCCAGCAGCCTCCTCCCCGCTAGCGTCTACAATGAGCAGTTCTTC
>-|TRBJ2-1|-|TRBV6-5
CASSYSAPSSYNEQFF
TGTGCCAGCAGTTACTCGGCACCCAGCTCCTACAATGAGCAGTTCTTC
>-|TRBJ2-7|TRBD1|TRBV4-2
CASSLRDSSYEQYF
TGTGCCAGCAGCCTCCGGGACAGTAGCTACGAGCAGTACTTC
>-|TRBJ2-5|TRBD2|TRBV9
CASSVSGSSETQYF
TGTGCCAGCAGCGTTAGCGGGAGTTCGGAGACCCAGTACTTC
>-|TRBJ1-6|TRBD1|TRBV19
CASSISDRGLGSPLHF
TGTGCCAGTAGTATATCCGACAGGGGACTCGGTTCACCCCTCCACTTT
>-|TRBJ2-7|-|TRBV19
CASSIDPYYEQYF
TGTGCCAGTAGTATAGATCCCTACTACGAGCAGTACTTC
>-|TRBJ2-1|-|TRBV29-1
CSVDRGPRNEQFF
TGCAGCGTTGACAGGGGCCCCCGCAATGAGCAGTTCTTC
>-|TRBJ2-2|TRBD2|TRBV5-1
CASSFPLAANTGELFF
TGCGCCAGCAGCTTTCCACTAGCGGCCAACACCGGGGAGCTGTTTTTT
>-|TRBJ2-5|TRBD1|TRBV7-9
CASSLGSGQGETQYF
TGTGCCAGCAGCTTAGGTTCGGGACAGGGTGAGACCCAGTACTTC
>-|TRBJ1-2|TRBD1|TRBV5-1
CASSRDRGYGYTF
TGCGCCAGCAGTCGGGACAGGGGCTATGGCTACACCTTC
>-|TRBJ1-6|TRBD1|TRBV9
CASSVDIGGTGNSPLHF
TGTGCCAGCAGCGTAGATATCGGGGGGACAGGGAATTCACCCCTCCACTTT
>-|TRBJ1-5|-|TRBV4-1
CASSQTIGRSYSNQPQHF
TGCGCCAGCAGCCAGACGATAGGGAGGTCCTATAGCAATCAGCCCCAGCATTTT
>-|TRBJ1-4|-|TRBV25-1
CASSESLGGRFNEKLFF
TGTGCCAGCAGTGAATCTCTAGGAGGGAGGTTTAACGAAAAACTGTTTTTT
>-|TRBJ1-4|-|TRBV5-4
CASSLDLGGKEKLFF
TGTGCCAGCAGCTTGGATCTGGGGGGAAAAGAAAAACTGTTTTTT
>-|TRBJ1-6|-|TRBV7-6
CASSLVGGTNSPLHF
TGTGCCAGCAGCCTCGTTGGAGGGACGAATTCACCCCTCCACTTT
>-|TRBJ2-1|TRBD2|TRBV7-3
CASSLTMLAGGGNEQFF
TGTGCCAGCAGCTTAACGATGCTAGCGGGAGGAGGTAATGAGCAGTTCTTC
>-|TRBJ1-1|-|TRBV5-8
CASNLVGMNTEAFF
TGTGCCAGCAACCTCGTCGGGATGAACACTGAAGCTTTCTTT
>once|TRBJ2-4|-|TRBV28
CASSPGGNIQYF
TGTGCCAGCAGCCCCGGGGGAAACATTCAGTACTTC
>-|TRBJ2-2|-|TRBV7-9
CASSLASQGRSTGELFF
TGTGCCAGCAGCTTAGCGTCACAGGGCCGGAGCACCGGGGAGCTGTTTTTT
>-|TRBJ2-1|TRBD2|TRBV7-6
CASSMLAGGPSEQFF
TGTGCCAGCAGCATGCTAGCGGGAGGGCCGAGCGAGCAGTTCTTC
>-|TRBJ1-1|TRBD1|TRBV16
CASSPWDRAGTEAFF
TGTGCCAGCAGCCCCTGGGACAGGGCGGGCACTGAAGCTTTCTTT
>-|TRBJ2-3|TRBD1|TRBV9
CASSVEGQGSGSQYF
TGTGCCAGCAGCGTAGAGGGACAGGGATCGGGATCGCAGTATTTT
>once|TRBJ1-1|-|TRBV6-5
CASTRGGNTEAFF
TGTGCCAGCACCAGAGGGGGGAACACTGAAGCTTTCTTT
>-|TRBJ2-3|TRBD2|TRBV7-8
CASSPLAGGSTDTQYF
TGTGCCAGCAGCCCGCTTGCGGGGGGAAGCACAGATACGCAGTATTTT
>few|TRBJ1-1|-|TRBV14
CASSQDWSQHFF
TGTGCCAGCAGCCAAGATTGGTCACAGCATTTCTTT
>-|TRBJ2-5|TRBD1|TRBV25-1
CASSELPGTGEETQYF
TGTGCCAGCAGTGAACTACCAGGGACAGGAGAAGAGACCCAGTACTTC
>-|TRBJ2-3|-|TRBV18
CASSLGTSTDTQYF
TGTGCCAGCTCACTTGGGACTAGCACAGATACGCAGTATTTT
>once|TRBJ2-7|-|TRBV19
CASSIDTKPYEQYF
TGTGCCAGTAGTATCGACACCAAACCCTACGAGCAGTACTTC
>once|TRBJ1-1|-|TRBV25-1
CASSEPRHNTEAFF
TGTGCCAGCAGTGAACCCAGGCATAACACTGAAGCTTTCTTT
>-|TRBJ2-2|TRBD2|TRBV9
CASSVRGDTGELFF
TGTGCCAGCAGCGTACGGGGGGACACCGGGGAGCTGTTTTTT